Shown below are 27 T cell receptor beta chains from a single sample sequenced in a study of tumor-infiltrating lymphocytes in primary liver carcinoma. Blood RNA came from unsorted whole blood; germline DNA was also extracted. The investigators made TCR beta cDNA from about 0.45 ug total RNA, using a constant-region primer. Generation of the TCR beta libraries relied on three nested multiplex PCR rounds using slightly modified ARM-PCR. The first two PCR rounds used TRBV1-TRBV30 primers with a Cbeta primer, roughly 10 cycles each. In TCRdb, the multiplex PCR reads were re-called with MiXCR into one record per CDR3 protein. The table has 250,000 to 350,000 distinct CDR3 sequences, about three fifths seen once. Material: peripheral blood. All receptors come from a woman in her 30s with primary liver carcinoma and hepatitis B virus infection.

V usage is TRBV10-3 and J usage is TRBJ2-1; tentatively, D is TRBD1 (5 bases). CDR3 length equals 14 residues. CDR1 is ENHRY, CDR2 SYGVKD, per germline. The V gene lost 4 bases and the J gene lost 8 bases, with 15 bases spanning the gap. CDR3 nucleotide sequence: TGTGCCATCAGTGCAGGGCAGAATTTCGATGAGCAGTTCTTC. It is translated as CAISAGQNFDEQFF.

The CDR3 region is CSARVLGNTANTEAFF. DNA for the CDR3: TGCAGTGCTAGAGTTTTGGGTAACACAGCGAACACTGAAGCTTTCTTT. This chain connects TRBV20-1 to TRBJ1-1; D remains unclear. The CDR3 has 16 amino acids. Trimming stripped 1 base from V and 1 base from J, with 16 bases between. Germline-derived CDR1 and CDR2 are DFQATT and SNEGSKA (reference sequence).

This clonotype was detected many times. V usage is TRBV6-2 or TRBV6-3 and J usage is TRBJ2-1, with 13 bases that match TRBD2. Trimming at V came to 5 bases and at J to 4 bases, leaving 5 bases not matched to a gene. The CDR3 extends over 16 amino acids. Germline loops: CDR1 MNHEY, CDR2 SVGEGT. The DNA for the CDR3 is TGTGCCAGCAGTGAACCGGGACTAGCGGGGTACAATGAGCAGTTCTTC. It codes for CASSEPGLAGYNEQFF.

Remarks on this clonotype: A read error may account for a junction end that differs from germline. The V gene is TRBV4-3, the J gene TRBJ2-5; 8 nucleotides align to TRBD1. The CDR3 loop spans 13 amino acids. CDR1 LGHNA and CDR2 YSLEER come from the germline V gene. Written as DNA, the CDR3 is TGCGCCAGCGGCCAAGAGAGGACAGGGACACAGTACTTC. Residues: CASGQERTGTQYF.

This clonotype was observed a handful of times. The genes are TRBV4-2 and TRBJ2-1; 7 bases are shared with TRBD2. This CDR3 is built from 13 residues. V was clipped by 4 bases and J by 9 bases; unmatched bases: 6. Germline V CDR1 and CDR2: LGHNA, YNFKEQ. For the CDR3, the DNA is TGTGCCAGCAGCCCCCAAACTAGCGCTGAGCAGTTCTTC. Protein sequence: CASSPQTSAEQFF.

This clonotype was observed at least ten times. This rearrangement joins TRBV12-3 or TRBV12-4 to TRBJ2-1; D is unclear. This CDR3 comprises 12 residues. V lost 1 base and J lost 9, with 7 bases in between. The CDR3 protein is CASSLGAIEQFF. CDR3 bases: TGTGCCAGCAGTTTAGGGGCAATTGAGCAGTTCTTC.

With respect to this clonotype: A much larger clone differs from this one at a single base, so this may be a read error. The J gene is TRBJ2-5, the V gene TRBV11-1; D ambiguous. Germline loops: CDR1 SGHAT, CDR2 FQDESV (reference sequence). This CDR3 has 17 residues. The CDR3 nucleotides are TGTGCCAGCAGCCGAGATATTGCCCCGGTGTACCAAGACACCCAGTACTTC. Amino acid sequence: CASSRDIAPVYQDTQYF.

To note about this clonotype: One end of the junction fails to match germline, which may point to a read error. This chain connects TRBV11-3 to TRBJ2-7; 7 bases are shared with TRBD2. In germline, CDR1 is SGHNT, CDR2 YENEEA. This CDR3 contains 17 residues. Here the CDR3 DNA reads TGTGCCAGCACCTTAGAAGATTTGAGCGGGATGGCTTACGAGCAGTACTTC. This translates into CASTLEDLSGMAYEQYF.

There are many counts of this clonotype. The chain combines TRBV6-6 with TRBJ2-7; D is unresolved. Germline V gene lookup returns CDR1 MNHNY and CDR2 SVGAGI (reference sequence). There are 11 residues in the CDR3. The ends were cut back, 4 bases at V and 9 bases at J, with 10 bases in the middle. CDR3 loop: CASSSSMGQYF. CDR3 coding DNA: TGTGCCAGCAGTTCTTCCATGGGGCAGTACTTC.

This clonotype was detected ten times or more. The chain employs TRBV29-1 and TRBJ1-4, with D possibly matching TRBD1 (6 bases). V was cut by 7 bases and J by 5 bases, with 11 bases left in between. Germline V gene data show CDR1 as SQVTM and CDR2 as ANQGSEA. CDR3 size: 12 residues. The CDR3 region is CSALTGNEKLFF. The CDR3 DNA reads as TGCAGCGCCCTAACAGGGAATGAAAAACTGTTTTTT.

Note on this clonotype: A much larger clone differs by one base, so this may be a read error. Written as DNA, the CDR3 is TGTGCCAGCAACCAAGATTCTAGGGTTTCACCCCTCCACTTT. Residues: CASNQDSRVSPLHF. V usage is TRBV14 and J usage is TRBJ1-6; D is undetermined. The germline gives CDR1 SGHDN, CDR2 FVKESK. The CDR3 is 14 residues long. Together with reference TRBV14 and TRBJ1-6, the CDR3 gives the full variable domain: EAGVTQFPSHSVIEKGQTVTLRCDPISGHDNLYWYRRVMGKEIKFLLHFVKESKQDESGMPNNRFLAERTGGTYSTLKVQPAELEDSGVYFCASNQDSRVSPLHFGNGTRLTVT.

A word on this clonotype: Relative to the germline gene, one junction end is altered; a read error may explain this. This chain connects TRBV4-3 to TRBJ2-7, with a possible D match to TRBD1 (5 bases). The CDR3 is 16 residues long. CDR1 LGHNA and CDR2 YSLEER come from the germline V gene. CDR3 DNA: TGCACCAGCAGCCTTTCGGCAGGGCCGTTAACCTACGAGCAGTACTTC. Amino acids: CTSSLSAGPLTYEQYF.

This clonotype was recorded many times. The gene calls are TRBV11-3 and TRBJ1-2, with D maybe TRBD1 (5 bases). Germline CDR1 reads SGHNT; CDR2 reads YENEEA. The CDR3 extends over 14 amino acids. V was shortened by 4 bases and J by 0 bases, with 9 bases between the two germline ends. The CDR3 nucleotides read TGTGCCAGCAGCTGCACAGGACCTAACTATGGCTACACCTTC. Protein product: CASSCTGPNYGYTF.

About this clonotype: A single base separates this from a much larger clone, so it may be a read error. This chain links TRBV29-1 with TRBJ2-4, with a possible D match to TRBD2 (6 bases). The CDR3 is 16 residues long. Trimming shortened V by 0 bases and J by 3 bases, and 15 bases separated the two germline ends. In germline, CDR1 is SQVTM, CDR2 ANQGSEA. Here the CDR3 DNA reads TGCAGCGTTGAAGATTTGGAGGGATGGGGCAAAAACATTCAGTACTTC. Translating gives CSVEDLEGWGKNIQYF.

On this clonotype: The junction departs from germline at one end; a sequencing error may be responsible. The V gene is TRBV6-6, the J gene TRBJ2-1, with TRBD2 matching 7 bases. The CDR3 extends over 15 amino acids. CDR1 and CDR2 (germline): MNHNY, SVGAGI (reference sequence). CDR3 bases: TGTGACAGCAGTTACGTGGGACTAAATGATTATGAGCAGTTCTTC. It specifies CDSSYVGLNDYEQFF.

V usage is TRBV6-6 and J usage is TRBJ2-6; D may match TRBD1 or TRBD2 (5 bases each). CDR3 length equals 15 residues. Trimming took 8 bases from V and 2 from J, leaving 13 bases between them. Germline V gene sequence: CDR1 MNHNY, CDR2 SVGAGI (reference sequence). CDR3 in amino acids: CASLGESAGANVLTF. CDR3 nucleotides: TGTGCCAGCCTAGGGGAGTCGGCTGGGGCCAACGTCCTGACTTTC.

With regard to this clonotype: Just one base apart from a much larger clone, this may be a read error. The gene calls are TRBV6-5 and TRBJ1-5; 8 nucleotides agree with TRBD1. This CDR3 has 15 amino acids. The J segment lost 3 bases and the V segment lost 6 bases, leaving 7 bases of the junction unmatched. CDR1 is MNHEY, CDR2 SVGAGI, per germline. DNA of the CDR3: TGTGCCAGCAGAGACAGGGGAGAGGACAATCAGCCCCAGCATTTT. It encodes CASRDRGEDNQPQHF.

This clonotype was detected ten times or more. V is TRBV4-2 and J is TRBJ2-1, with TRBD1 matching over 9 bases. The CDR3 extends over 15 amino acids. Looked up from germline, CDR1 is LGHNA and CDR2 is YNFKEQ. Unmatched junction bases numbered 0, after V lost 3 bases and J lost 0 bases. CDR3 region: CASSQGQGSYNEQFF. CDR3 DNA: TGTGCCAGCAGCCAGGGACAGGGCTCCTACAATGAGCAGTTCTTC.

This clonotype was observed many times. V is TRBV6-6 and J is TRBJ2-5, with a weak D call TRBD1 (5 bases). V was shortened by 10 bases and J by 3 bases, with 12 bases between the two germline ends. The CDR3 has 12 residues. Germline V CDR1 and CDR2: MNHNY, SVGAGI (reference sequence). The CDR3 loop is CATNSREETQYF. Written as DNA, the CDR3 is TGTGCCACAAACTCCAGGGAAGAGACCCAGTACTTC.

This clonotype was counted a few times. At one end the junction does not follow the germline gene, possibly because of a read error. V and J are TRBV29-1 and TRBJ2-1; 7 bases map to TRBD2. This CDR3 has 14 residues. Germline V gives CDR1 SQVTM, CDR2 ANQGSEA. The CDR3 is CSVAGLAGLGEQLF. CDR3 nucleotides: TGCAGCGTTGCAGGGTTAGCGGGTTTGGGTGAGCAGCTCTTC.

A note on this clonotype: A read error is possible here, since a much larger clone lies one base away. This chain joins TRBV29-1 and TRBJ2-3, with D tentatively TRBD1 or TRBD2 (5 bases each). The V gene's germline CDR1 is SQVTM and CDR2 ANQGSEA. The CDR3 loop spans 12 amino acids. V was cut by 6 bases and J by 3 bases, with 10 bases left in between. The CDR3 loop reads CSVPWGTDTQYF. The CDR3 DNA reads as TGCAGCGTGCCCTGGGGGACAGATACGCAGTATTTT.

This sequence joins TRBV7-9 and TRBJ2-7; a possible D gene is TRBD1 (6 bases). V lost 2 bases and J lost 0, with 11 bases in between. The V gene's germline CDR1 is SEHNR and CDR2 FQNEAQ (reference sequence). The CDR3 sequence is 15 residues long. For the CDR3, the DNA is TGTGCCAGCAGCTTATGGGACACCCTCTCCTACGAGCAGTACTTC. This gives the protein CASSLWDTLSYEQYF.

In the case of this clonotype: Its ends do not fully match the called genes, so a read error is possible. V is TRBV7-8 and J is TRBJ2-1, with 7 nucleotides matching TRBD1. This CDR3 spans 16 amino acids. Germline V lookup: CDR1 SGHVS, CDR2 FQNEAQ. CDR3 residues: CASSLEGTEKYNEQSF. The CDR3 DNA sequence: TGTGCCAGCAGCTTAGAAGGGACAGAAAAGTACAATGAGCAGTCCTTC.

On this clonotype: Relative to the germline gene, one junction end is altered; a read error may explain this. The chain joins TRBV6-5 to TRBJ1-4, with D perhaps matching TRBD1 (5 bases). The CDR3 totals 14 residues. The germline CDR1 and CDR2 sequences are MNHEY and SVGAGI. The CDR3 DNA reads TGTGCCAACAGTTATAAGGGGAGGAATGAAAAACTGTTTTTT. Residues: CANSYKGRNEKLFF.

This clonotype was picked up a small number of times. The chain recombines TRBV7-9 with TRBJ2-5, with 16 bases lining up with TRBD2. Germline values: CDR1 SEHNR, CDR2 FQNEAQ (reference sequence). The CDR3 is made up of 18 amino acids. Germline trimming cut 5 bases from V and 1 base from J; bases unmatched to any gene: 7. CDR3 sequence reads: CASSVGTSGRGSQETQYF. The CDR3 DNA follows: TGTGCCAGCAGCGTTGGGACTAGCGGGAGGGGAAGCCAAGAGACCCAGTACTTC.

This clonotype has just one count. A read error may explain this, as a much larger clone is one base away. The genes are TRBV7-8 and TRBJ2-2; tentatively, D is TRBD1 or TRBD2 (6 bases each). The V gene lost 7 bases and the J gene lost 3 bases, with 15 bases spanning the gap. Germline assignment: CDR1 SGHVS and CDR2 FQNEAQ. There are 15 residues in the CDR3. CDR3 sequence: CASIERAGDTGELFF. CDR3 in DNA: TGTGCCAGCATCGAGCGGGCAGGGGACACCGGGGAGCTGTTTTTT.

A word on this clonotype: Sequence at one end of the junction differs from germline and may be a read error. V gene TRBV5-1 combines with J gene TRBJ2-3, with D possibly TRBD2 on 6 matching bases. The CDR3 is made up of 16 amino acids. Germline CDR1 is SGHRS and CDR2 is YFSETQ. The CDR3 DNA reads as TGCGCCAGCAGCCCTGAGGCATTTGAGTCGGGGGATACGCAGTATTTC. Translating gives CASSPEAFESGDTQYF.